Only a few counts were recorded for the clone carrying this T cell receptor beta chain. Its cognate antigen is unknown. One end of the junction does not line up with germline, which may come from a read error. The repertoire was sequenced with immunoSEQ multiplex PCR; TCRdb's copy has only in-frame clones and lacks some. The data contain tens of thousands of clones, around 89% of them seen just once; the ten biggest clones take up 2% to 3%. The data derive from a study of graft-versus-host responses after intestinal transplantation. Looking at the study overall: Transplant types were multivisceral, liver-intestinal, or isolated intestinal. The recipients all started with anti-thymocyte globulin induction and then took tacrolimus and steroids for about three years. Whole-study results and caveats: An association linked early post-transplant HvG declines with peak circulating GvH clone levels. Ileal or blood samples showed some GvH clones first, and such clones were also found in recipient marrow.

The sequence was collected from a human donor who received an intestinal transplant. The sequencing here drew on unstimulated CD8+ T cells sorted from spleen or lymph node cells, taken before intestinal transplant.

The CDR3 nucleotides are TGTGCCAGCAGTCACTCCCCTAGCACAGATACGCAGTATTTT. It yields the protein CASSHSPSTDTQYF. The V call is TRBV6-4, the J call TRBJ2-3; no reliable D call. The CDR3 totals 14 residues. In germline, CDR1 is MRHNA, CDR2 SNTAGT.